Each of the 32 T cell receptor beta chains below was sequenced from the same sample in a study of blood T cell repertoires in COVID-19. Only in-frame clones appear in the TCRdb table, and some are missing; sequencing was by immunoSEQ multiplex PCR. The top ten hold approximately 3.3% of the sample, which has 150,000 to 200,000 clones, around nine tenths seen once. Sequenced input: peripheral blood. The receptor set was obtained from a man aged 18 to 35 with active or convalescent COVID-19.

The chain couples TRBV18 to TRBJ2-3, with a tentative D call TRBD2 (6 bases). CDR3 length: 15 amino acids. CDR1 is KGHSH, CDR2 LQKENI, per germline. Deletions cut 3 bases from V and 2 bases from J, with 12 bases between. As DNA, the CDR3 is TGTGCCAGCTCACCGGAGGGGAGCATCACAGATACGCAGTATTTT. This translates into CASSPEGSITDTQYF.

The V call is TRBV6-5, the J call TRBJ1-6, with 9 bases identical to TRBD1. V lost 2 bases, J lost 10 bases, and 3 bases stayed unmatched. Germline assignment: CDR1 MNHEY and CDR2 SVGAGI. This CDR3 is 14 amino acids long. The CDR3 DNA follows: TGTGCCAGCAGTTACGGGACAGGGCTCTCACCCCTCCACTTT. Amino acid sequence: CASSYGTGLSPLHF.

The J gene is TRBJ2-1, the V gene TRBV18; a weak D match, TRBD1 (5 bases). Germline CDR1 and CDR2: KGHSH and LQKENI. CDR3 length equals 17 residues. V was cut by 0 bases and J by 3 bases, with 15 bases left in between. CDR3 loop: CASSPPSPGYDYNEQFF. Written as DNA, the CDR3 is TGTGCCAGCTCACCACCGTCTCCAGGGTACGACTACAATGAGCAGTTCTTC.

This chain joins TRBV2 and TRBJ2-7; the match to TRBD1 covers 7 bases. The CDR3 extends over 15 amino acids. V shed 3 bases and J 5 bases; nucleotides not matched to a gene: 10. Germline V CDR1 and CDR2: SNHLY, FYNNEI. CDR3 in amino acids: CASSDNRGPRDEQYF. The DNA of the CDR3 is TGTGCCAGCAGTGATAACAGGGGCCCTAGGGACGAGCAGTACTTC.

This clone was recorded only once. This chain connects TRBV3-1 (or the pseudogene TRBV3-2) to TRBJ1-2; a possible D gene is TRBD1 (5 bases). Trimming left V 7 bases short and J 8 bases short, with 20 bases between. Germline V CDR1 and CDR2: LGHDT, YNNKEL (reference sequence). The CDR3 extends over 14 amino acids. The CDR3 region is CASNERGRWGGYTF. As DNA, the CDR3 is TGTGCCAGCAACGAAAGGGGCCGCTGGGGAGGCTACACCTTC.

This rearrangement joins TRBV5-1 to TRBJ1-2; 8 nucleotides match TRBD1. The CDR3 has 13 residues. Trimming cost V 4 bases and J 4 bases; bases outside gene matches: 3. Germline CDR1 SGHRS, CDR2 YFSETQ. CDR3 protein: CASSLGQVYGYTF. CDR3 sequence (DNA): TGCGCCAGCAGCCTGGGACAGGTCTATGGCTACACCTTC.

This chain uses TRBV5-8 with TRBJ1-4, with D possibly TRBD1 on 5 matching bases. The CDR3 spans 15 residues. V was trimmed by 3 bases and J by 4 bases, leaving 13 bases between them. The germline V gene has CDR1 SGHTS and CDR2 YDEGEE. DNA for the CDR3: TGTGCCAGCAGCTCGAAAAGGGGTAGTAATGAAAAACTGTTTTTT. It yields the protein CASSSKRGSNEKLFF.

This clone was picked up one time. Other DNA sequences in the sample encode the same CDR3. This sequence joins TRBV18 and TRBJ1-2, with TRBD1 matching 7 bases. Germline V gene lookup returns CDR1 KGHSH and CDR2 LQKENI. Germline trimming cut 3 bases from V and 0 bases from J; bases unmatched to any gene: 4. The CDR3 length is 15 residues. CDR3 sequence reads: CASSPTGTANYGYTF. CDR3 nucleotide sequence: TGTGCCAGCTCACCGACCGGGACAGCTAACTATGGCTACACCTTC.

This rearrangement joins TRBV10-3 to TRBJ1-3; D possibly corresponds to TRBD1 (5 bases). Trimming took 0 bases from V and 0 from J, leaving 12 bases between them. The CDR3 totals 17 residues. Germline V lookup: CDR1 ENHRY, CDR2 SYGVKD. CDR3: CAISESSAGFSGNTIYF. DNA of the CDR3: TGTGCCATCAGTGAGTCGTCAGCAGGGTTCTCTGGAAACACCATATATTTT.

This rearrangement joins TRBV18 to TRBJ2-1, with D possibly TRBD1 on 6 matching bases. V gave up 3 bases and J gave up 7 bases, with 10 bases separating them. In germline, CDR1 is KGHSH, CDR2 LQKENI. The CDR3 totals 13 residues. The CDR3 reads CASSPQGTNEQFF. The CDR3 DNA reads as TGTGCCAGCTCACCCCAGGGGACAAATGAGCAGTTCTTC.

CDR3 nucleotide sequence: TGTGCCAGCAGCCTACAGGGGGCGTTGACAGATACGCAGTATTTT. This codes for CASSLQGALTDTQYF. The rearrangement uses TRBV7-6 and TRBJ2-3, with 9 bases lining up with TRBD1. CDR1 and CDR2 from the germline V gene are SGHVS and FNYEAQ. The CDR3 extends over 15 amino acids. After removal of 5 bases from V and 3 bases from J, the junction contained 6 bases not matched to a gene.

The rearrangement joins TRBV28 to TRBJ1-2; 7 positions agree with TRBD1. This CDR3 region has 14 residues. The germline CDR1 and CDR2 sequences are MDHEN and SYDVKM. With V trimmed by 5 bases and J by 4 bases, 7 bases remained unmatched. CDR3 in amino acids: CASSLDRTLYGYTF. The CDR3 DNA reads as TGTGCCAGCAGTCTGGACAGGACTCTCTATGGCTACACCTTC.

This chain uses TRBV5-4 with TRBJ2-1; the D gene is possibly TRBD1 (7 bases). Germline V gives CDR1 SGHNT, CDR2 YYREEE (reference sequence). This CDR3 is built from 15 residues. The germline V and J ends were trimmed by 3 bases and 1 base, with 11 bases remaining between them. CDR3 protein: CASSSSGGSYNEQFF. The CDR3 DNA sequence: TGTGCCAGCAGCTCTTCAGGGGGGTCCTACAATGAGCAGTTCTTC. Based on the CDR3 plus reference TRBV5-4 and TRBJ2-1, the full variable domain is ETGVTQSPTHLIKTRGQQVTLRCSSQSGHNTVSWYQQALGQGPQFIFQYYREEENGRGNFPPRFSGLQFPNYSSELNVNALELDDSALYLCASSSSGGSYNEQFFGPGTRLTVL.

The J gene is TRBJ1-2, the V gene TRBV28; D not certain. Trimming took off 2 bases at V and 7 bases at J, with 11 bases between the two ends. The CDR3 runs 13 residues. The germline V gene encodes CDR1 MDHEN and CDR2 SYDVKM. The chain's CDR3 is CASSLGGSLGYTF. The CDR3 nucleotides read TGTGCCAGCAGTTTAGGAGGGTCTCTTGGCTACACCTTC.

The rearrangement links TRBV27 to TRBJ2-3; 7 bases map to TRBD1. The CDR3 covers 16 residues. The germline V gene has CDR1 MNHEY and CDR2 SMNVEV (reference sequence). J was trimmed by 3 bases and V by 3 bases; bases with no gene match: 9. CDR3 coding DNA: TGTGCCAGCAGTTTCGAATCAGGGGGATGGACAGATACGCAGTATTTT. This translates into CASSFESGGWTDTQYF.

The chain has TRBV19 and TRBJ1-5; D gene ambiguous. The V gene lost 3 bases and the J gene lost 5 bases, with 8 bases spanning the gap. Germline V gene sequence: CDR1 LNHDA, CDR2 SQIVND (reference sequence). The CDR3 sequence is 13 residues long. The CDR3 loop reads CASSITEYQPQHF. CDR3 nucleotide sequence: TGTGCCAGTAGTATTACGGAGTATCAGCCCCAGCATTTT.

This chain links TRBV10-3 with TRBJ1-2; 10 positions match TRBD1. Looked up from germline, CDR1 is ENHRY and CDR2 is SYGVKD. The CDR3 runs 14 residues. Trimming removed 6 bases from V and 3 bases from J; junction bases left unmatched: 4. CDR3 sequence reads: CAIRTGGADYGYTF. CDR3 DNA: TGTGCCATCAGGACAGGGGGCGCCGACTATGGCTACACCTTC.

The chain links TRBV4-1 to TRBJ2-7; 10 nucleotides agree with TRBD1. This CDR3 comprises 14 residues. The V segment lost 4 bases and the J segment 4 bases; nucleotides outside the gene matches: 4. Germline V gene sequence: CDR1 MGHRA, CDR2 YSYEKL. The CDR3, as DNA: TGCGCCAGCAGCCCCGGGACAGGGGCGTACGAGCAGTACTTC. Its protein is CASSPGTGAYEQYF.

This chain joins TRBV6-5 and TRBJ1-5, with 7 bases aligning to TRBD1. Germline CDR1 reads MNHEY; CDR2 reads SVGAGI. There are 15 residues in the CDR3. Trimming cost V 2 bases and J 5 bases; bases outside gene matches: 6. CDR3 loop: CASSYDRERHQPQHF. In DNA, the CDR3 is TGTGCCAGCAGTTACGACAGGGAGAGGCATCAGCCCCAGCATTTT.

The chain combines TRBV6-5 with TRBJ2-5; 11 bases fit TRBD1. The junction had 2 bases not matched to a gene; V was cut back by 6 bases and J by 2 bases. The CDR3 is 14 residues long. Per germline, CDR1 MNHEY and CDR2 SVGAGI. The DNA for the CDR3 is TGTGCCAGCAGGGACAGGGGGCGGCAAGAGACCCAGTACTTC. Translation: CASRDRGRQETQYF.

This sequence joins TRBV4-2 and TRBJ1-2; TRBD1 aligns across 7 bases. In germline, CDR1 is LGHNA, CDR2 YNFKEQ. The trim removed 1 base at V and 3 bases at J, leaving 2 bases unmatched. The CDR3 has 14 amino acids. The CDR3 loop is CASSQGGTDYGYTF. The CDR3 DNA reads as TGTGCCAGCAGCCAAGGCGGGACAGACTATGGCTACACCTTC.

The rearrangement joins TRBV28 to TRBJ1-2; D not certain. CDR1 and CDR2 from the germline V gene are MDHEN and SYDVKM. V was clipped by 1 base and J by 7 bases, with 13 bases between them. This CDR3 contains 14 residues. The CDR3 nucleotides read TGTGCCAGCAGTTTATTTCGGGGTTCGATTGGCTACACCTTC. As protein: CASSLFRGSIGYTF.

The gene calls are TRBV19 and TRBJ2-3; TRBD2 aligns across 9 bases. The germline gives CDR1 LNHDA, CDR2 SQIVND (reference sequence). CDR3 length equals 15 residues. Losses at the gene ends were 3 bases for V and 3 bases for J; bases not matched to a gene: 4. The CDR3 spells CASSIWAGGTDTQYF. In DNA, the CDR3 is TGTGCCAGTAGTATTTGGGCGGGAGGGACAGATACGCAGTATTTT.

The V gene is TRBV5-1, the J gene TRBJ1-2; no definite D call. V lost 1 base to trimming and J lost 8 bases, with 12 bases between them. Germline values: CDR1 SGHRS, CDR2 YFSETQ. The CDR3 covers 13 residues. CDR3 DNA: TGCGCCAGCAGCTTGACCGAGGGAGCCGGCTACACCTTC. This encodes CASSLTEGAGYTF.

The chain is built from TRBV27 and TRBJ2-5; 7 nucleotides align to TRBD2. Germline CDR1 MNHEY, CDR2 SMNVEV (reference sequence). After removal of 0 bases from V and 2 bases from J, the junction contained 6 bases not matched to a gene. CDR3 length: 16 residues. The CDR3 region is CASSLSVGGRQETQYF. Written as DNA, the CDR3 is TGTGCCAGCAGTTTATCGGTGGGGGGGAGACAAGAGACCCAGTACTTC.

This chain connects TRBV28 to TRBJ2-5; 7 bases fit TRBD2. This CDR3 comprises 15 residues. With V trimmed by 6 bases and J by 8 bases, 15 bases remained unmatched. Germline V gives CDR1 MDHEN, CDR2 SYDVKM. The CDR3: CASRSSGGGEGTQYF. Here the CDR3 DNA reads TGTGCCAGCAGATCTTCGGGGGGAGGCGAGGGAACCCAGTACTTC. Full variable domain (remainder filled in from reference TRBV28 and TRBJ2-5): DVKVTQSSRYLVKRTGEKVFLECVQDMDHENMFWYRQDPGLGLRLIYFSYDVKMKEKGDIPEGYSVSREKKERFSLILESASTNQTSMYLCASRSSGGGEGTQYFGPGTRLLVL.

The gene calls are TRBV12-3 or TRBV12-4 and TRBJ2-2; tentative D call: TRBD2 (7 bases). This CDR3 region has 13 residues. V was shortened by 3 bases and J by 6 bases, with 8 bases between the two germline ends. The chain's CDR3 is CASSLGGPGELFF. CDR3 nucleotide sequence: TGTGCCAGCAGTTTGGGGGGGCCCGGGGAGCTGTTTTTT.

In regard to this clone: One junction end does not reproduce the germline sequence, and a read error may be involved. The rearrangement joins TRBV11-2 to TRBJ1-3, with 8 bases matching TRBD1. The CDR3 extends over 12 amino acids. Germline-derived CDR1 and CDR2 are SGHAT and FQNNGV. This CDR3 reads CASSRPGTGISF. CDR3 bases: TGTGCCAGCAGTCGGCCCGGGACAGGAATATCTTTT.

This chain uses TRBV9 with TRBJ1-3; 9 bases match TRBD1. The length of the CDR3 is 14 residues. Germline V gene data show CDR1 as SGDLS and CDR2 as YYNGEE. J was trimmed by 4 bases and V by 4 bases; bases with no gene match: 3. CDR3 DNA: TGTGCCAGCAGCCTCGGGACAGGGGGAAACACCATATATTTT. Amino acid sequence: CASSLGTGGNTIYF.

This clone was observed once. The chain has TRBV14 and TRBJ1-2, with 7 bases aligning to TRBD1. V lost 4 bases to trimming and J lost 7 bases; unmatched junction nucleotides: 0. The CDR3 is made up of 11 amino acids. Germline CDR1 SGHDN, CDR2 FVKESK. CDR3 nucleotide sequence: TGTGCCAGCAGCCGACAGGGTGGCTACACCTTC. It specifies CASSRQGGYTF.

The genes are TRBV6-2 or TRBV6-3 and TRBJ2-3, with 7 bases matching TRBD1. Germline V gives CDR1 MNHEY, CDR2 SVGEGT. The CDR3 loop spans 14 amino acids. With 3 bases clipped from V and 5 bases from J, the junction kept 5 bases outside the gene matches. The CDR3 region is CASSYEGAEDTQYF. CDR3 in DNA: TGTGCCAGCAGTTATGAGGGGGCCGAAGATACGCAGTATTTT.

In DNA form, the CDR3 reads TGTGCCAGCAGCGTAGTCGGGAGTCTAACCGGGGAGCTGTTTTTT. This sequence encodes CASSVVGSLTGELFF. This chain uses TRBV9 with TRBJ2-2, with a possible D match to TRBD2 (6 bases). Trimming cost V 0 bases and J 5 bases, with 11 bases left between them. CDR1 SGDLS and CDR2 YYNGEE come from the germline V gene. There are 15 residues in the CDR3.